The 14 T cell receptor beta chains below were found in one sample sequenced in a study of cytomegalovirus exposure and HLA in healthy donors. PCR was performed using 60 Vbeta and 13 Jbeta primers. Clones were sequenced by immunoSEQ multiplex PCR, and TCRdb holds only the in-frame ones, with some missing. The sample lists roughly 200,000 clones, over 70% occurring once. Sequenced: PBMCs. Receptors originate from a man aged 35-49 years in good health and CMV-seronegative.

In this sample, this clone turned up a few times. The chain is built from TRBV6-5 and TRBJ1-2; 12 positions agree with TRBD1. CDR3 length: 15 amino acids. Looked up from germline, CDR1 is MNHEY and CDR2 is SVGAGI. Trimming at V came to 5 bases and at J to 8 bases, leaving 9 bases not matched to a gene. The DNA of the CDR3 is TGTGCCAGCAGTCCCGGGGACAGGGGGCGGAAAGGCTACACCTTC. Translated: CASSPGDRGRKGYTF.

V usage is TRBV29-1 and J usage is TRBJ1-5; D remains ambiguous. The V gene lost 7 bases and the J gene lost 0 bases, with 7 bases spanning the gap. CDR1 and CDR2 (germline): SQVTM, ANQGSEA. The CDR3 spans 12 residues. CDR3 sequence reads: CSARGSNQPQHF. CDR3 coding DNA: TGCAGCGCCCGGGGTAGCAATCAGCCCCAGCATTTT.

The V call is TRBV28, the J call TRBJ2-5; 9 nucleotides agree with TRBD2. Per the germline V gene, CDR1 is MDHEN and CDR2 is SYDVKM. This CDR3 region has 14 residues. Trimming removed 6 bases from V and 5 bases from J; junction bases left unmatched: 7. The CDR3 sequence: CASRTRAGGETQYF. The CDR3 bases are TGTGCCAGCAGAACTCGCGCGGGGGGGGAGACCCAGTACTTC.

The rearrangement uses TRBV19 and TRBJ2-7; the match to TRBD2 covers 10 bases. CDR3 length: 13 amino acids. The germline gives CDR1 LNHDA, CDR2 SQIVND (reference sequence). V lost 9 bases and J lost 5; bases outside the gene matches: 7. The CDR3 DNA is TGTGCCAGCACAGCGGGAGGGTTTGACGAGCAGTACTTC. This gives the protein CASTAGGFDEQYF.

The chain carries TRBV19 and TRBJ1-5, with 10 bases identical to TRBD1. Germline CDR1 and CDR2: LNHDA and SQIVND (reference sequence). With 7 bases clipped from V and 7 bases from J, the junction kept 7 bases outside the gene matches. The length of the CDR3 is 14 residues. CDR3 in DNA: TGTGCCAGTAACCCGGGACAGGGGAGACAGCCCCAGCATTTT. This gives the protein CASNPGQGRQPQHF.

This clone was picked up a small number of times. The chain has TRBV28 and TRBJ1-2; the match to TRBD1 covers 7 bases. The CDR3 loop spans 13 amino acids. Germline CDR1 MDHEN, CDR2 SYDVKM. J gave up 7 bases and V 6 bases, and 8 bases lay outside the gene matches. The CDR3 DNA is TGTGCCAGCAGGAGTACCAGGGGGTTTGGCTACACCTTC. Its protein product is CASRSTRGFGYTF.

V gene TRBV25-1 combines with J gene TRBJ2-1, with D perhaps TRBD1 (6 bases). Germline V gene sequence: CDR1 MGHDK, CDR2 SYGVNS. V lost 9 bases and J lost 4, with 16 bases in between. This CDR3 region has 14 residues. The CDR3 loop reads CASLEDRGYNEQFF. Written as DNA, the CDR3 is TGTGCCAGTCTTGAGGACAGAGGATACAATGAGCAGTTCTTC. Full variable domain (remainder filled in from reference TRBV25-1 and TRBJ2-1): EADIYQTPRYLVIGTGKKITLECSQTMGHDKMYWYQQDPGMELHLIHYSYGVNSTEKGDLSSESTVSRIRTEHFPLTLESARPSHTSQYLCASLEDRGYNEQFFGPGTRLTVL.

This clone has more than one count but fewer than ten. A read error may produce the germline difference seen at one junction end. This rearrangement joins TRBV15 to TRBJ2-3; D ambiguous. The CDR3 loop spans 12 amino acids. Germline lookup yields CDR1 LNHNV and CDR2 YYDKDF (reference sequence). CDR3: CATSKTTNTQYF. The CDR3, as DNA: TGTGCCACCAGCAAAACCACAAATACGCAGTATTTT.

This sequence joins TRBV20-1 and TRBJ1-2; no reliable D call. Trimming cost V 4 bases and J 7 bases, with 10 bases left between them. This CDR3 contains 11 residues. Per the germline V gene, CDR1 is DFQATT and CDR2 is SNEGSKA (reference sequence). The CDR3 DNA is TGCAGTGCTAACGGGGAACTTGGCTACACCTTC. Its protein is CSANGELGYTF.

This chain connects TRBV5-6 to TRBJ1-2; TRBD1 matches at 7 bases. Germline V gives CDR1 SGHDT, CDR2 YYEEEE. After removal of 4 bases from V and 6 bases from J, the junction contained 15 bases not matched to a gene. The CDR3 consists of 16 residues. CDR3 nucleotides: TGTGCCAGCAGCCTTAGGGGGCCCAGGGGTTACCATGGCTACACCTTC. Amino acids: CASSLRGPRGYHGYTF.

V and J are TRBV10-2 and TRBJ2-2; a possible D gene is TRBD1 (6 bases). Germline V gene sequence: CDR1 WSHSY, CDR2 SAAADI. V was pared by 0 bases and J by 5 bases, with 13 bases between. This CDR3 spans 16 amino acids. CDR3 sequence (DNA): TGCGCCAGCAGTGAGTCGGGGGCCAGGGTGACCGGGGAGCTGTTTTTT. Translation: CASSESGARVTGELFF.

J is TRBJ2-3 and V is TRBV7-9; 10 nucleotides agree with TRBD1. CDR3 size: 17 residues. Trimming at V came to 5 bases and at J to 3 bases, leaving 11 bases not matched to a gene. From germline, CDR1 is SEHNR and CDR2 FQNEAQ (reference sequence). For the CDR3, the DNA is TGTGCCAGCAGCCGAAGGTCCCGGGACAGGGGAACAGATACGCAGTATTTT. Its translation: CASSRRSRDRGTDTQYF.

This clone occurred a few times. Other DNA sequences of this sample code for an identical CDR3. V gene TRBV27 combines with J gene TRBJ1-6; 8 positions match TRBD1. From germline, CDR1 is MNHEY and CDR2 SMNVEV (reference sequence). The V gene end was trimmed by 6 bases and the J gene end by 6 bases; junction bases not matched to a gene: 4. The CDR3 consists of 14 residues. The CDR3 nucleotides read TGTGCCAGCAGACCTGACAGGGGTAATTCACCCCTCCACTTT. Translation gives CASRPDRGNSPLHF.

This clone was found once. The gene calls are TRBV5-4 and TRBJ2-1; 10 bases map to TRBD1. Trimming took 4 bases from V and 7 from J; bases not matched to a gene: 8. Germline V gives CDR1 SGHNT, CDR2 YYREEE (reference sequence). CDR3 length: 15 residues. As DNA, the CDR3 is TGTGCCAGCAGCGACCCCCGGGACAGGGGAAATGAGCAGTTCTTC. Encoded protein: CASSDPRDRGNEQFF.